These T cell receptor beta chains were read from a single sample in a study of cytomegalovirus exposure and HLA in healthy donors. The protocol was immunoSEQ multiplex PCR, while the TCRdb copy is restricted to in-frame clones and leaves out a portion. Of approximately 240,000 clones listed, around 80% are singletons. Material for sequencing was PBMCs. Receptors originate from a woman between 40 and 50 years old in good health and CMV-seronegative. Both conserved end residues are part of each CDR3. The order of the fields is J gene, V gene, D gene, clone size, CDR3 DNA, CDR3 protein. The D gene is left open where the match is weak. Clone size is not always given. Where it is, it says once, few, many or a class for expanded clones.

TRBJ2-2	TRBV4-1	TRBD1	-	TGCGCCAGCCGGGGACAGGGGGAGGGGGAGCTGTTTTTT	CASRGQGEGELFF
TRBJ2-3	TRBV27	TRBD2	-	TGTGCCAGCAGCCTGAGGGGGACTAGCGGGGGGGGATTAGATACGCAGTATTTT	CASSLRGTSGGGLDTQYF
TRBJ2-5	TRBV2	-	-	TGTGCCAGCAACCGACAGACACAAGAGACCCAGTACTTC	CASNRQTQETQYF
TRBJ2-1	TRBV6-5	TRBD2	-	TGTGCCAGCAGTTACGGGCGCGGGCGGGGGGGCTATGAGCAGTTCTTC	CASSYGRGRGGYEQFF
TRBJ1-5	TRBV30	-	-	TGTGCCTGGAGTGGGGAGTTTAGCAATCAGCCCCAGCATTTT	CAWSGEFSNQPQHF
TRBJ1-2	TRBV4-1	-	-	TGCGCCAGCAGCCAAGATCTGGGTCAGGGTGGCTACACCTTC	CASSQDLGQGGYTF
TRBJ2-2	TRBV30	TRBD1	-	TGTGCCGGCACCCAGGGGGCTTACACCGGGGAGCTGTTTTTT	CAGTQGAYTGELFF
TRBJ2-1	TRBV19	TRBD1	-	TGTGCCAGTACTGAGGACAGGGGGCAGGGGAGGCAGTTCTTC	CASTEDRGQGRQFF
TRBJ1-6	TRBV9	TRBD1	-	TGTGCCAGCAGCGTAGTAGGGGACAGGGATTCACCCCTCCACTTT	CASSVVGDRDSPLHF
TRBJ1-2	TRBV2	-	-	TGTGCCAGCTGGGGAGCCGGCGGCTACACCTTC	CASWGAGGYTF
TRBJ1-1	TRBV25-1	-	-	TGTGCCAGCAGTGAACTAGGGAGGACTGAAGCTTTCTTT	CASSELGRTEAFF
TRBJ1-2	TRBV6-5	-	-	TGTGCCAGTGGAGCAGGGCTAAACTATGGCTACACCTTC	CASGAGLNYGYTF
TRBJ2-1	TRBV29-1	TRBD2	-	TGCAGCGCAACAAAGCCCCCGACTAGCGGGGATCGCTCCTACAATGAGCAGTTCTTC	CSATKPPTSGDRSYNEQFF
TRBJ2-5	TRBV19	TRBD2	-	TGTGCCAGTAGTATTAGCGGGGGGGCCGGAGAGACCCAGTACTTC	CASSISGGAGETQYF
TRBJ1-1	TRBV2	-	-	TGTGCCAGCAGTGATCGGGGAGTCACTGAAGCTTTCTTT	CASSDRGVTEAFF
TRBJ2-5	TRBV7-9	TRBD1	-	TGTGCCAGCAGCTTAAAAGAGGGGGCGGGAGAGACCCAGTACTTC	CASSLKEGAGETQYF
TRBJ1-6	TRBV5-1	TRBD1	-	TGCGCCAGCAGCTTGGATCAGGGGGTTTTAGACTCACCCCTCCACTTT	CASSLDQGVLDSPLHF
TRBJ2-6	TRBV7-3	-	-	TGTGCCAGCAGCTTAATTGAGGGATTCGCCAACGTCCTGACTTTC	CASSLIEGFANVLTF
TRBJ2-2	TRBV13	-	-	TGTGCCAGCAGCGAGATCCTGCAGGGGCGACCCGGGGAGCTGTTTTTT	CASSEILQGRPGELFF
TRBJ1-5	TRBV5-6	TRBD1	-	TGTGCCAGCAGCGCCGACAGGGGATCTGGCAATCAGCCCCAGCATTTT	CASSADRGSGNQPQHF
TRBJ1-3	TRBV6-5	TRBD1	-	TGTGCCAGCAGAACAGGGGGTCCTGGAAACACCATATATTTT	CASRTGGPGNTIYF
TRBJ1-1	TRBV27	-	-	TGTGCCAGCAGTTTTCGGGGGGCTACCACTGAAGCTTTCTTT	CASSFRGATTEAFF
TRBJ2-7	TRBV5-1	-	-	TGCGCCAGCAGCTTGCGCACAGGCGACGAGCAGTACTTC	CASSLRTGDEQYF
TRBJ1-1	TRBV30	-	-	TGTGCCTGGAGTGTTTTATCCCGGTGGGCTTTCTTT	CAWSVLSRWAFF
TRBJ1-6	TRBV5-1	-	-	TGCGCCAGCAGCTTGTACAGCTCCTATAATTCACCCCTCCACTTT	CASSLYSSYNSPLHF
TRBJ1-1	TRBV25-1	-	-	TGTGCCAGCAGTGAATTCGGGGGGCGCGGGAACACTGAAGCTTTCTTT	CASSEFGGRGNTEAFF
TRBJ2-5	TRBV5-1	-	-	TGCGCCAGCAGCTTACAGGGAAGGGGAGAGACCCAGTACTTC	CASSLQGRGETQYF
TRBJ1-1	TRBV30	-	once	TGTGCCTGGAGTGTAAATTCCGGCACTGAAGCTTTCTTT	CAWSVNSGTEAFF
TRBJ1-5	TRBV2	-	-	TGTGCCAGCAGTGACCCAGGGTACAATCAGCCCCAGCATTTT	CASSDPGYNQPQHF
TRBJ1-5	TRBV15	TRBD1	-	TGTGCCACCTACCCGGGACAGGGAGGACAGCCCCAGCATTTT	CATYPGQGGQPQHF
TRBJ1-1	TRBV18	TRBD1	-	TGTGCCAGCTCACCGGAAGGGACAGCGGGGGGCACTGAAGCTTTCTTT	CASSPEGTAGGTEAFF
TRBJ2-1	TRBV12-5	-	-	TGTGCTAGTGGTCTTAGCTCCTACAATGAGCAGTTCTTC	CASGLSSYNEQFF
TRBJ2-1	TRBV7-3	-	-	TGTGCCAGCAGCTCCGACAATGAGCAGTTCTTC	CASSSDNEQFF
TRBJ1-1	TRBV7-8	-	-	TGTGCCAGCAGTCGTGAGTTGGACACTGAAGCTTTCTTT	CASSRELDTEAFF
TRBJ2-5	TRBV5-6	-	-	TGTGCCAGCAGCTTGGCTAGTATGGAGACCCAGTACTTC	CASSLASMETQYF
TRBJ1-4	TRBV5-1	TRBD1	-	TGCGCCAGCAGCTTGAACAGGGGCGGCGCTGAAAAACTGTTTTTT	CASSLNRGGAEKLFF
TRBJ2-6	TRBV30	TRBD1	-	TGTGCCTGGAGTCTCCTTCCTTCTTCCGGGACAGGGTGGTTCTCTGGGGCCAACGTCCTGACTTTC	CAWSLLPSSGTGWFSGANVLTF
TRBJ1-4	TRBV7-9	-	-	TGTGCCAGCAGTAGAAACCGGGGAGGAAGGGAAAAACTGTTTTTT	CASSRNRGGREKLFF
TRBJ2-5	TRBV4-3	TRBD1	-	TGCGCCAGCAGCCTGGACAGGACCCAAGAGACCCAGTACTTC	CASSLDRTQETQYF
TRBJ2-7	TRBV6-6	-	few	TGTGCCAGCAGTTACGGCTTAAGGGGGTATCCCTACGAGCAGTACTTC	CASSYGLRGYPYEQYF